The clone carrying this T cell receptor (beta chain) occurred many times. The CDR3 sequence is 13 residues long. Trimming pared 4 bases from V and 5 bases from J, leaving 11 bases between. Germline CDR1 reads SGHTA; CDR2 reads FQGTGA. The sample is drawn from a study of T cells in Graves' hyperthyroidism and ophthalmopathy. The PBMCs had their origin in 10 ml of fresh peripheral blood. The source material, RNA transcripts, was used to amplify TCR beta CDR3 regions. TCR CDR3 underwent first-round RT-PCR with the HTBI primer set. One entry per CDR3 protein results from TCRdb running MiXCR on the multiplex PCR reads. This sample yields about 400,000 distinct CDR3 sequences, of which around 15% are seen a single time; roughly a fifth belongs to the top ten.

Specimen: blood. V and J are TRBV7-3 and TRBJ1-1; no firm D call. This clonotype originated in a woman aged 55 to 70 with Graves' ophthalmopathy. The CDR3 nucleotides are TGTGCCAGCAGCTACCAAAGGGATACTGAAGCTTTCTTT. Translating it yields CASSYQRDTEAFF.